This entry features one TCR beta chain sequence. Its matching antigen is unknown. This sample is drawn from a study of T cell repertoires in cytomegalovirus infection. The overall study: Use of recently identified HLA-C-restricted and well-studied HLA-B-restricted CMV epitopes was part of the study. Public TCR beta signatures were indicative of both CMV infection and a matching HLA type. Study-level results: Using cumulative public TCR beta family frequency, the authors identified those who carried CMV together with the relevant HLA. Within the response measured ex vivo, HLA-C-restricted CMV-specific TCR beta clonotypes were dominant.

From the reads, TCRdb called clonotypes with MiXCR, one entry per CDR3 protein. The repertoire holds under 850,000 distinct CDR3 sequences, with roughly 30% as singletons. Material: cultured PBMCs, obtained from culture after CMV antigen stimulation. The clonotype comes from a human donor in good health (CMV status not recorded). Some clones in this sample may be carry-over from other donors' samples.

CDR3 DNA sequence: TGTGCCAGCAGCCGCGAGGGACAGGGGAACACTGAAGCTTTCTTT. It codes for CASSREGQGNTEAFF. This chain joins TRBV7-9 and TRBJ1-1, with 9 bases matching TRBD1. The CDR3 has 15 amino acids. The germline V gene encodes CDR1 SEHNR and CDR2 FQNEAQ (reference sequence). V shed 5 bases and J 1 base; nucleotides not matched to a gene: 5.